This T cell receptor (beta chain) stems from a study of blood T cell repertoires in COVID-19. For the study at large: The United States, Italy and Spain provided the acute and convalescent COVID-19 samples. T cells, B-cell-depleted T cells, or PBMCs supplied cDNA or gDNA.

The assay was immunoSEQ multiplex PCR, and TCRdb's table has in-frame clones only and misses some. In the table there are around 250,000 clones, roughly four fifths of which are singletons. The CDR3 is 16 amino acids. Germline V gene data show CDR1 as SGHTA and CDR2 as FQGTGA. V trimming: 1 base; J trimming: 8 bases; junction bases outside the gene matches: 12. The source is a woman of 80 years or more with acute or convalescent COVID-19. The sample was peripheral blood. The chain employs TRBV7-3 and TRBJ1-2, with 8 bases that match TRBD1. CDR3 amino acids: CASSLNPTGQGLGYTF. The CDR3, as DNA: TGTGCCAGCAGCTTAAACCCGACCGGACAGGGTCTAGGCTACACCTTC.